This entry features one T cell receptor (beta chain) sequence. No antigen is known for it. The data were taken from a study of OX40 agonist ivuxolimab in advanced cancers. Study-level results: At doses 0.1 to 3.0 mg/kg, CD4+ and CD8+ clones expanded.

Autoimmune disease history or systemic immunosuppression excluded patients. Patients had blood sampled at baseline and again on cycle 4 day 1 and cycle 7 day 1. The table came from immunoSEQ multiplex PCR; TCRdb's copy has only in-frame clones and leaves some out. The sample has about 72,000 clones, 80% to 90% seen once. The V end lost 0 bases, the J end lost 3 bases, and 15 bases lay between the germline ends. This CDR3 region has 16 residues. CDR1 is SGHDN and CDR2 is FVKESK in the germline V gene. The clonotype was recovered from an adult with an advanced solid tumor such as melanoma, head and neck, liver or kidney cancer. The V call is TRBV14, the J call TRBJ2-7; no clear D gene. Source: CD4+ or CD8+ T cells sorted from blood, taken in a trial of the OX40 agonist ivuxolimab. CDR3 nucleotide sequence: TGTGCCAGCAGCCAAGATAGCCAAACGTTTGACTACGAGCAGTACTTC. The encoded protein is CASSQDSQTFDYEQYF.